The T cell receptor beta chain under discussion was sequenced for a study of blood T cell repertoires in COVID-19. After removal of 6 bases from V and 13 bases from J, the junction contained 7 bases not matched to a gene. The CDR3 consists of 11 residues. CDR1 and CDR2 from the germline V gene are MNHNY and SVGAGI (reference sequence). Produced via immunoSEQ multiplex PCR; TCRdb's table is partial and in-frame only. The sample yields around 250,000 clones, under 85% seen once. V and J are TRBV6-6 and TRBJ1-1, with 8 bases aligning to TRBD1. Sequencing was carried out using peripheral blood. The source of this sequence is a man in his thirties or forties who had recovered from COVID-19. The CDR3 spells CASSQGAPGFF. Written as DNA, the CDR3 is TGTGCCAGCAGCCAGGGGGCGCCGGGTTTCTTT.